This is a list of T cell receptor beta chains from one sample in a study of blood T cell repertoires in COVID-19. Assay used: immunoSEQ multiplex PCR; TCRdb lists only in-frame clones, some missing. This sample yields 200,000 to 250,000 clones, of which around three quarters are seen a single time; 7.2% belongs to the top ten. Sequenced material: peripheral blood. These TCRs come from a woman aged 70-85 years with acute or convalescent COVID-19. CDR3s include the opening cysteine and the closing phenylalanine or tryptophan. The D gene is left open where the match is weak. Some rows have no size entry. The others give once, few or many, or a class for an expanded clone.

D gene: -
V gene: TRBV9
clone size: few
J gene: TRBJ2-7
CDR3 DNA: TGTGCCAGCAGCGTAGCTGGCGGTGAGCAGCAGTACTTC
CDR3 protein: CASSVAGGEQQYF

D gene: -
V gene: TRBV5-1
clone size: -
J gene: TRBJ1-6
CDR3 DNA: TGCGCCAGCAGCTTGGAGCACTTTAATTCACCCCTCCACTTT
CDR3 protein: CASSLEHFNSPLHF

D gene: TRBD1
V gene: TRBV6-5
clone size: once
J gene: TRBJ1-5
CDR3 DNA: TGTGCCAGCAGGGGGGGGACAGGGAGGCAGCCCCAGCATTTT
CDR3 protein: CASRGGTGRQPQHF

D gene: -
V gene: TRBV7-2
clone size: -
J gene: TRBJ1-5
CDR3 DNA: TGTGCCAGCAGCTTGAACCAACCGGGAAATAGCAATCAGCCCCAGCATTTT
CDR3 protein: CASSLNQPGNSNQPQHF

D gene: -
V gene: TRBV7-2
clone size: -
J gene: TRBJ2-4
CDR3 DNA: TGTGCCAGCAGCCTACCCGGGGAGGGGGACATTCAGTACTTC
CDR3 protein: CASSLPGEGDIQYF

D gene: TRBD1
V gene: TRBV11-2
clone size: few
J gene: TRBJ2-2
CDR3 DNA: TGTGCCAGCAGCTCGGGACAGGGTGTAAACACCGGGGAGCTGTTTTTT
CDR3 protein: CASSSGQGVNTGELFF

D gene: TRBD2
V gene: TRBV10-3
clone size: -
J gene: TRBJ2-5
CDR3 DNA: TGTGCCATCAGTCAACTCCCTAGCGGGGGCCAAGAGACCCAGTACTTC
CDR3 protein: CAISQLPSGGQETQYF

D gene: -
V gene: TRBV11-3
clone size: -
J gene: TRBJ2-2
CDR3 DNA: TGTGCCAGCAGCTTGGCCGGGACACCGAACACCGGGGAGCTGTTTTTT
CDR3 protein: CASSLAGTPNTGELFF

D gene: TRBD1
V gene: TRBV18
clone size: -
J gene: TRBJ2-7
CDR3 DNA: TGTGCCAGCTCACCACCCGGGACAGGGGCAAATTGGATCCACGAGCAGTACTTC
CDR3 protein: CASSPPGTGANWIHEQYF

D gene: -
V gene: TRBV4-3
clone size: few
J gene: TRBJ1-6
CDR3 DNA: TGCGCCAGCAGCCAAGGACAGGAGTGGTCACCCCTCCACTTT
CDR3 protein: CASSQGQEWSPLHF

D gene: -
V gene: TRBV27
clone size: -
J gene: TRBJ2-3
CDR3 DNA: TGTGCCAGCAGTTCTGGGAGGTGGGGAACTAGCACAGATACGCAGTATTTT
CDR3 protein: CASSSGRWGTSTDTQYF

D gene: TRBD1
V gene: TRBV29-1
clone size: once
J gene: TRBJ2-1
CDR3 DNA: TGCAGCGTTGCGGGATCTGCCCCAGGGGGGTTCTTC
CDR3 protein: CSVAGSAPGGFF

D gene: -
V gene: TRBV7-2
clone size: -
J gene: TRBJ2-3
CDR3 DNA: TGTGCCAGCAGGCCGTATCTCGGGGGGCGGTCTAGCACAGATACGCAGTATTTT
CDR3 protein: CASRPYLGGRSSTDTQYF

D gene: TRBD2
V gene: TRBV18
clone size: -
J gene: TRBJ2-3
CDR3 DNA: TGTGCCAGCTCAGAGATTAGCGGGGGGGCCGATACGCAGTATTTT
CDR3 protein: CASSEISGGADTQYF

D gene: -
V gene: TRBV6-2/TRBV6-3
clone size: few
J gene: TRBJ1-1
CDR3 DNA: TGTGCCAGCAGTTATTCTCAGGGCGGCATCAACACTGAAGCTTTCTTT
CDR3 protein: CASSYSQGGINTEAFF

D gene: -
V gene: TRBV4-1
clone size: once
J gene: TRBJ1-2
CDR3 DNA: TGCGCCAGCAGCCAGGCTCTAAGCCGGGGGTCCACGGGAGGCTACACCTTC
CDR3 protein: CASSQALSRGSTGGYTF

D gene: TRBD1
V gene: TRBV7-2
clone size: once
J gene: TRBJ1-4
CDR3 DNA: TGTGCCAGCAGCCTTGGACAGGGGAGGTCTAATGAAAAACTGTTTTTT
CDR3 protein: CASSLGQGRSNEKLFF

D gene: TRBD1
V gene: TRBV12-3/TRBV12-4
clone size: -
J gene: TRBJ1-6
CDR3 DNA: TGTGCCAGCAGCACGGACAGGGTCTCACCCCTCCACTTT
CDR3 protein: CASSTDRVSPLHF

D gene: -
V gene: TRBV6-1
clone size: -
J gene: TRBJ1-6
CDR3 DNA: TGTGCCAGCAGTGCCAAAGCGGGACAAGGTAATTCACCCCTCCACTTT
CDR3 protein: CASSAKAGQGNSPLHF

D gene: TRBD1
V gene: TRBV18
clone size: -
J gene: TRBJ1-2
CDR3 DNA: TGTGCCAGCTCACAAGACAGGGCCGCTAACTATGGCTACACCTTC
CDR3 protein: CASSQDRAANYGYTF

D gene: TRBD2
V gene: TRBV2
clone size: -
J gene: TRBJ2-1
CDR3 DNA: TGTGCCAGCAGTGAAGTTAGCGGGGCCTCCTACAATGAGCAGTTCTTC
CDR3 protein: CASSEVSGASYNEQFF

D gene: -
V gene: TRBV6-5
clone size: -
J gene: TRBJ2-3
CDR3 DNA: TGTGCCAGCAGTTACTCGAAGGGGATGGGCACAGATACGCAGTATTTT
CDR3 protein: CASSYSKGMGTDTQYF

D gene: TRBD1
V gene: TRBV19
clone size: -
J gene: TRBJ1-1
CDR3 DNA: TGTGCCAGTAGTATCGGGACAGGGGTCGTTGGCACTGAAGCTTTCTTT
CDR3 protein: CASSIGTGVVGTEAFF

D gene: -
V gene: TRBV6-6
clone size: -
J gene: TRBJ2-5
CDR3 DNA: TGTGCCAGCGGACAGAAGGGGCGGGAGACCCAGTACTTC
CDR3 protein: CASGQKGRETQYF

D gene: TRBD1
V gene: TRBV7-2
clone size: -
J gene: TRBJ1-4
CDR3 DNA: TGTGCCAGCAGCTTAGGCCCAGGGGGCGGTGAAAAACTGTTTTTT
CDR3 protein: CASSLGPGGGEKLFF

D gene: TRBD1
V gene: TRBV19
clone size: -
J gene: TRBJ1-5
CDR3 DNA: TGTGCCAGTAGTATGAGTGGGGACAGGGGGATAGGTCAGCCCCAGCATTTT
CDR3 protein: CASSMSGDRGIGQPQHF

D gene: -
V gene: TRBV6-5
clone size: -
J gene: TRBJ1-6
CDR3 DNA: TGTGCCAGCAGTTACTCGATAGGGGGTGAGCACTCCCTCCACTTT
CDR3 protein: CASSYSIGGEHSLHF

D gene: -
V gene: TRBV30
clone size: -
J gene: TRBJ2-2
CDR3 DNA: TGTGCCTGGAGGGGGAGATACGCGAACACCGGGGAGCTGTTTTTT
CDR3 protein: CAWRGRYANTGELFF

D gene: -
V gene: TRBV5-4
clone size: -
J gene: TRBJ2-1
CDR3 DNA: TGTGCCAGCAGCTTCTCTCTAGCGTCCTACAATGAGCAGTTCTTC
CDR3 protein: CASSFSLASYNEQFF

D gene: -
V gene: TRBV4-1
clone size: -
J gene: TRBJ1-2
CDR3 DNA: TGCGCCAGCAGCCGAGGCCTAGGCGATGGCTACACCTTC
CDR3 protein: CASSRGLGDGYTF

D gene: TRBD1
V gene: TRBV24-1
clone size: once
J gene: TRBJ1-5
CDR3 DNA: TGTGCCACCAGTGCAGGACAGGGGACTCAGCCCCAGCATTTT
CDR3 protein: CATSAGQGTQPQHF

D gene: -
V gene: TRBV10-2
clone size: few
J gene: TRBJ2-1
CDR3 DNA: TGCGCCAGCAGATTTGACAGTCATAACAATGAGCAGTTCTTC
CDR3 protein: CASRFDSHNNEQFF

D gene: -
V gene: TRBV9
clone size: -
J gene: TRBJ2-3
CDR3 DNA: TGTGCCAGCAGCGTAGAGGGTATAGGGGCCGGAGATACGCAGTATTTT
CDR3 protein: CASSVEGIGAGDTQYF

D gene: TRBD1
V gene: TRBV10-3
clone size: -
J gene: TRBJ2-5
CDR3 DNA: TGTGCCATCAGCCGGGACAGCCAAGAGACCCAGTACTTC
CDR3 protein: CAISRDSQETQYF

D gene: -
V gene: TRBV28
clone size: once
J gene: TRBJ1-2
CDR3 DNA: TGTGCCAGCAGCCAGGTTTATGGCTACACCTTC
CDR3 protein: CASSQVYGYTF

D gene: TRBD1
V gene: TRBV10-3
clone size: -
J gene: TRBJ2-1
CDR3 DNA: TGTGCCATCGGGAGACAGGGTAGGAATGAGCAGTTCTTC
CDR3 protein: CAIGRQGRNEQFF

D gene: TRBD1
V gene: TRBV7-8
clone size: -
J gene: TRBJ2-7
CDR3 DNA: TGTGCCAGCAGCTACACCGGGACAGGGACCTACGAGCAGTACTTC
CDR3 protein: CASSYTGTGTYEQYF

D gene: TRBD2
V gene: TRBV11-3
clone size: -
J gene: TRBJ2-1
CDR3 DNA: TGTGCCAGCAGCTTGGACGGGACTAGATATGAGCAGTTCTTC
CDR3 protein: CASSLDGTRYEQFF

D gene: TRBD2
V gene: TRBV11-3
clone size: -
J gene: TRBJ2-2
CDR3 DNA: TGTGCCAGCAGCTTATCACGGGGGGGGTCCGGGGAGCTGTTTTTT
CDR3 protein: CASSLSRGGSGELFF

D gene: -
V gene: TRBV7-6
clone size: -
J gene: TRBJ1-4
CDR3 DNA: TGTGCCAGCAGCTTAGGTCAGGGGAATGAAAAACTGTTTTTT
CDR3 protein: CASSLGQGNEKLFF

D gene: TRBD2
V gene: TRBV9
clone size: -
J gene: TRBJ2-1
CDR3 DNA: TGTGCCAGCAGTCAAACCCAGCGGGGGAACTCCTACAATGAGCAGTTCTTC
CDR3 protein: CASSQTQRGNSYNEQFF

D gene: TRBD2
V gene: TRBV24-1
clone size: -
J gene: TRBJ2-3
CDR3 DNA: TGTGCCACCAGCGACCCTTCAGCGGGGGGCACAGATACGCAGTATTTT
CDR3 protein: CATSDPSAGGTDTQYF

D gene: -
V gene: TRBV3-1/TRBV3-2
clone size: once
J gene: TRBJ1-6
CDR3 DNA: TGTGCCAGCAGCCACCAGGAGGGAAGCTCCTATAATTCACCCCTCCACTTT
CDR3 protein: CASSHQEGSSYNSPLHF

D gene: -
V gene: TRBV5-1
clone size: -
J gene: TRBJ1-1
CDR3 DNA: TGCGCCAGCAGCTTGGGACTCGGGAACACTGAAGCTTTCTTT
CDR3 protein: CASSLGLGNTEAFF

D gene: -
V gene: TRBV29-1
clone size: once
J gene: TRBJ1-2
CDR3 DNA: TGCAGCGTTGGAACTGGATATGAGGACACCTTC
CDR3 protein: CSVGTGYEDTF

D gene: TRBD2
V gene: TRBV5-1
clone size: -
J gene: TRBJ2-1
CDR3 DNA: TGCGCCAGCAGCCCGAGTAGCGGGGGACCCTACAATGAGCAGTTCTTC
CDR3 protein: CASSPSSGGPYNEQFF